Following are 5 T cell receptor beta chains from one sample sequenced in a study of human T cells and chemical hapten exposure. TCRdb used MiXCR to reprocess the RACE reads, holding one entry per CDR3 protein. The sample has under 300,000 distinct CDR3 sequences, 7.5% to 8% seen once. The time point denotes: pre-sensitization, week 0. Treatment: therapeutic diphenylcyclopropenone sensitization with weekly scalp DPC. This specimen was whole blood, taken in connection with sensitization to the hapten diphenylcyclopropenone (DPC). The receptors were gathered from a man younger than 35 with alopecia areata. Some clones in this sample may be carry-over from other donors' samples.

The rearrangement joins TRBV20-1 to TRBJ2-7; D ambiguous. CDR3 length: 14 amino acids. Germline V gives CDR1 DFQATT, CDR2 SNEGSKA (reference sequence). V shed 3 bases and J shed 6 bases, with 18 bases lying between them. The CDR3: CSARPSRPPREQYF. CDR3 coding DNA: TGCAGTGCTAGGCCTTCTAGGCCTCCCCGCGAGCAGTACTTC.

This chain joins TRBV11-2 and TRBJ2-7; D is uncertain. V was trimmed by 5 bases and J by 0 bases, leaving 8 bases between them. This CDR3 has 13 residues. The germline V gene encodes CDR1 SGHAT and CDR2 FQNNGV. The CDR3 protein is CASSAGLSYEQYV. The CDR3 DNA reads TGTGCCAGCAGCGCCGGGCTCTCCTACGAGCAGTACGTC.

This sequence joins TRBV28 and TRBJ1-2; 7 bases align to TRBD1. Germline V gene lookup returns CDR1 MDHEN and CDR2 SYDVKM. This CDR3 is 15 amino acids long. V was clipped by 6 bases and J by 4 bases; unmatched bases: 11. The CDR3 here is CASRPTGTASYGYTF. The CDR3 DNA sequence: TGTGCCAGCAGACCCACCGGGACAGCTTCCTATGGCTACACCTTC.

V usage is TRBV10-3 and J usage is TRBJ2-6; D is possibly TRBD1 or TRBD2 (5 bases each). The germline V gene has CDR1 ENHRY and CDR2 SYGVKD. Trimming took off 4 bases at V and 1 base at J, with 11 bases between the two ends. This CDR3 contains 16 residues. As DNA, the CDR3 is TGTGCCATCAGTGGAGAGGGACGATCTGGGGCCAACGTCCTGACTTTC. This sequence encodes CAISGEGRSGANVLTF.

This chain connects TRBV6-6 to TRBJ1-3; no clear D gene. CDR3 length: 14 amino acids. V lost 0 bases to trimming and J lost 2 bases, with 5 bases between them. From germline, CDR1 is MNHNY and CDR2 SVGAGI (reference sequence). CDR3 sequence reads: CASSYSQAGNTIYF. In DNA form, the CDR3 reads TGTGCCAGCAGTTACTCCCAGGCTGGAAACACCATATATTTT.